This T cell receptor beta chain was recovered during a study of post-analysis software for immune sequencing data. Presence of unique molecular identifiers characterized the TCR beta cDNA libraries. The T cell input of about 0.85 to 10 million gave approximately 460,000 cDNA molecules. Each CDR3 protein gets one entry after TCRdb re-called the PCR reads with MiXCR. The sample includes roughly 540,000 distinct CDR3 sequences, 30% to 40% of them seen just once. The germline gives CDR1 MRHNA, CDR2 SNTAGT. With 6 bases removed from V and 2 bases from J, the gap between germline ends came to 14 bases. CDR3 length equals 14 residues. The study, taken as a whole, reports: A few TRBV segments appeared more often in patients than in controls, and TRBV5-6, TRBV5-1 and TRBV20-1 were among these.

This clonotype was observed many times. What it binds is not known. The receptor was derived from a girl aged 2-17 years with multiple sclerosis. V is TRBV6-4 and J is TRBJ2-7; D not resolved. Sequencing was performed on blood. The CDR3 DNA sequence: TGTGCCAGCAGCCCCCCAGGTTTACCCTACGAGCAGTACTTC. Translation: CASSPPGLPYEQYF.